The rows below give T cell receptor beta chains drawn from one sample of a study of ipilimumab plus nivolumab after autologous stem cell transplantation. Libraries were prepared by immunoSEQ multiplex PCR; TCRdb keeps only in-frame clonotypes and omits some of them. The sample consists of more than 12,000 clones, 65% to 80% of them appearing once. The specimen was PBMCs, collected in a trial of ipilimumab plus nivolumab as post-transplant consolidation. All receptors come from a male donor with primary mediastinal lymphoma. Each CDR3 is given with its conserved first and last residue. The D gene is left open where the match is weak. A clone size is listed for some rows: how often the clone was seen (once, few, many), or a class if it is expanded.

clone size | D gene | J gene | V gene | CDR3 protein | CDR3 DNA
NA | NA | TRBJ1-2 | TRBV6-1 | CASSEAHQRSYGYTF | TGTGCCAGCAGTGAAGCTCACCAAAGAAGCTATGGCTACACCTTC
NA | NA | TRBJ2-7 | TRBV9 | CASSVGPGVTYEQYF | TGTGCCAGCAGCGTAGGTCCGGGAGTAACCTACGAGCAGTACTTC
NA | NA | TRBJ1-2 | TRBV28 | CASTSGELRTGYTF | TGTGCCAGCACCTCCGGAGAACTCCGGACTGGCTACACCTTC
NA | NA | TRBJ1-5 | TRBV6-5 | CATTEGGVGNQPQHF | TGTGCCACAACGGAGGGGGGAGTCGGCAATCAGCCCCAGCATTTT
NA | NA | TRBJ2-5 | TRBV6-1 | CASQGRAGGTQYF | TGTGCCAGCCAGGGACGGGCAGGAGGGACCCAGTACTTC
medium-sized | NA | TRBJ2-2 | TRBV5-5 | CASSVTGTGELFF | TGTGCCAGCAGCGTTACAGGGACCGGGGAGCTGTTTTTT
NA | TRBD2 | TRBJ2-1 | TRBV11-3 | CASSNGTSGYNEQFF | TGTGCCAGCAGCAACGGGACTAGCGGGTACAATGAGCAGTTCTTC
few | TRBD1 | TRBJ1-5 | TRBV28 | CASSRSGGGQPQHF | TGTGCCAGCAGTCGATCAGGGGGAGGTCAGCCCCAGCATTTT
few | TRBD1 | TRBJ2-1 | TRBV9 | CASSTGGGEQFF | TGTGCCAGCAGCACAGGGGGCGGAGAGCAGTTCTTC
NA | NA | TRBJ2-2 | TRBV30 | CAAGRGTGELFF | TGTGCCGCCGGTAGGGGCACCGGGGAGCTGTTTTTT
medium-sized | NA | TRBJ2-5 | TRBV2 | CASSDQSGSQETQYF | TGTGCCAGCAGTGACCAATCAGGGTCCCAAGAGACCCAGTACTTC
NA | NA | TRBJ2-1 | TRBV19 | CASRLVEGPQFF | TGTGCCAGTAGATTGGTAGAGGGACCGCAGTTCTTC